The rows below give T cell receptor beta chains drawn from one sample of a study of response to subunit inactivated influenza vaccine. TCRdb re-called the RT-PCR reads through MiXCR, storing one row per CDR3 protein. The table has about 700,000 distinct CDR3 sequences, around 14% seen once. Specimen: PBMCs from blood, collected around 14 days before vaccination. All receptors come from a man aged 50-59 years who received an inactivated influenza vaccine. The CDR3 runs from the conserved cysteine through the conserved F or W. The D gene is left open where the match is weak. Part of the rows lack a size; the others show once, few, many or a class for expanded clones.

clone_size	v_call	j_call	d_call	cdr3_aa	cdr3_nt
NA	TRBV5-5	TRBJ2-5	NA	CASSAAGLQETQYF	TGTGCCAGCAGCGCGGCGGGACTGCAAGAGACCCAGTACTTC
NA	TRBV11-2	TRBJ1-1	TRBD1	CASSLAVGQAYEAFF	TGTGCCAGCAGCTTAGCCGTCGGACAGGCCTATGAAGCTTTCTTT
NA	TRBV7-9	TRBJ2-7	NA	CASSLTKYEQYF	TGTGCCAGCAGCCTCACAAAATACGAGCAGTACTTC
NA	TRBV12-3/TRBV12-4	TRBJ1-1	NA	CASSLDGTRVAFF	TGTGCCAGCAGTTTAGATGGGACAAGGGTTGCTTTCTTT
NA	TRBV12-3/TRBV12-4	TRBJ2-2	TRBD2	CASSFKRGDTGELFF	TGTGCCAGCAGTTTCAAGCGGGGAGACACCGGGGAGCTGTTTTTT
NA	TRBV5-1	TRBJ2-3	NA	CASSLAVLTDTQYF	TGCGCCAGCAGCTTGGCGGTCCTTACAGATACGCAGTATTTT
few	TRBV10-3	TRBJ2-6	NA	CAISDSSYSTGANVLTF	TGTGCCATCAGTGATAGTAGCTACTCTACGGGGGCCAACGTCCTGACTTTC
few	TRBV6-4	TRBJ2-5	TRBD1	CAGTGQGAKGETQYF	TGTGCCGGAACGGGACAGGGGGCAAAGGGAGAGACCCAGTACTTC
NA	TRBV12-3/TRBV12-4	TRBJ2-3	NA	CASSPGRPYSTDTQYF	TGTGCCAGCAGTCCGGGACGGCCATATAGCACAGATACGCAGTATTTT
few	TRBV2	TRBJ1-4	TRBD1	CASSFDRDGEKLFF	TGTGCCAGCAGTTTCGACAGGGACGGTGAAAAACTGTTTTTT
NA	TRBV2	TRBJ2-1	NA	CASSAQGGLSYNEQFF	TGTGCCAGCAGTGCTCAGGGGGGTCTCTCCTACAATGAGCAGTTCTTC
few	TRBV6-1	TRBJ2-5	NA	CASNRGGEETQYF	TGTGCCAGCAACCGGGGTGGCGAAGAGACCCAGTACTTC
few	TRBV12-3/TRBV12-4	TRBJ2-7	NA	CASSLGPTGHLSYEQYF	TGTGCCAGCAGTTTAGGCCCCACGGGACATTTATCCTACGAGCAGTACTTC
NA	TRBV4-2	TRBJ2-1	TRBD2	CASSQPIPSGRSYNEQFF	TGTGCCAGCAGCCAGCCGATCCCTAGCGGGAGATCCTACAATGAGCAGTTCTTC
few	TRBV7-9	TRBJ2-1	TRBD2	CASSFNSGGIPGFF	TGTGCCAGCAGCTTTAATAGCGGGGGGATCCCGGGTTTCTTC
few	TRBV20-1	TRBJ2-2	TRBD1	CSARDRGGTGELFF	TGCAGTGCTAGGGACAGGGGCGGCACCGGGGAGCTGTTTTTT
few	TRBV12-3/TRBV12-4	TRBJ1-2	NA	CASSLEGRHGYTF	TGTGCCAGCAGTTTAGAGGGGCGTCATGGCTACACCTTC
few	TRBV6-1	TRBJ1-2	TRBD1	CASTGQEYGYTF	TGTGCCAGCACGGGACAGGAGTATGGCTACACCTTC
few	TRBV4-1	TRBJ2-3	TRBD1	CASSQEQGDRGTDTQYF	TGCGCCAGCAGCCAAGAACAGGGGGACAGGGGTACAGATACGCAGTATTTT
few	TRBV5-5	TRBJ2-5	NA	CASSLAEQGVWQETQYF	TGTGCCAGCAGCTTGGCCGAACAGGGTGTTTGGCAAGAGACCCAGTACTTC
NA	TRBV11-2	TRBJ2-1	NA	CASSLDLLAGIDNEQFF	TGTGCCAGCAGCTTAGATCTCCTTGCGGGAATCGACAATGAGCAGTTCTTC
NA	TRBV30	TRBJ2-7	TRBD1	CAWSLDRGNEQYF	TGTGCCTGGAGTCTTGACAGGGGAAACGAGCAGTACTTC
NA	TRBV6-5	TRBJ1-6	NA	CASSYLQSNSPLHF	TGTGCCAGCAGTTACTTACAGAGTAATTCACCCCTCCACTTT
few	TRBV20-1	TRBJ2-5	NA	CSARDGGLGKETQYF	TGCAGTGCTAGAGATGGAGGGTTGGGAAAAGAGACCCAGTACTTC
NA	TRBV7-8	TRBJ2-7	NA	CASSLRVGGNPYEQYF	TGTGCCAGCAGCTTAAGAGTTGGCGGGAACCCCTACGAGCAGTACTTC
NA	TRBV29-1	TRBJ1-1	TRBD1	CSAQRPGGVVTEAFF	TGCAGCGCCCAGCGGCCAGGGGGCGTAGTCACTGAAGCTTTCTTT
many	TRBV7-8	TRBJ2-7	NA	CASSLGAVFYEQYF	TGTGCCAGCAGCTTAGGGGCGGTATTCTACGAGCAGTACTTC
few	TRBV12-3/TRBV12-4	TRBJ2-5	NA	CASSLAHRGETQYF	TGTGCCAGCAGTTTAGCGCACCGCGGAGAGACCCAGTACTTC
few	TRBV5-1	TRBJ1-3	NA	CASSPEVGANGNTIYF	TGCGCCAGCAGCCCGGAGGTGGGGGCGAATGGAAACACCATATATTTT
NA	TRBV2	TRBJ2-1	NA	CASRATGLTNNEQFF	TGTGCCAGCAGGGCCACAGGGCTTACGAACAATGAGCAGTTCTTC
NA	TRBV4-1	TRBJ1-3	NA	CASSQDGRGRSGNTIYF	TGCGCCAGCAGCCAAGACGGGCGGGGCCGCTCTGGAAACACCATATATTTT
many	TRBV24-1	TRBJ2-1	NA	CATSDIRDTGDEQFF	TGTGCCACCAGTGACATCCGGGACACGGGAGATGAGCAGTTCTTC
many	TRBV5-1	TRBJ2-7	NA	CASSLDPGSRRYEQYF	TGCGCCAGCAGCTTGGACCCAGGGAGTAGGCGATACGAGCAGTACTTC
NA	TRBV14	TRBJ2-5	NA	CASSLLRLETQYF	TGTGCCAGCAGCCTGCTGAGGTTAGAGACCCAGTACTTC
few	TRBV7-9	TRBJ2-2	NA	CASSPRPGGKNTGELFF	TGTGCCAGCAGCCCACGGCCTGGCGGGAAAAACACCGGGGAGCTGTTTTTT
NA	TRBV2	TRBJ2-7	NA	CASSDEGTQQYF	TGTGCCAGCAGTGACGAGGGTACACAGCAGTACTTC
NA	TRBV5-1	TRBJ2-7	TRBD1	CASSLGTGAGSEQYF	TGCGCCAGCAGCCTCGGGACAGGGGCGGGGAGTGAGCAGTACTTC
NA	TRBV20-1	TRBJ2-7	NA	CSASFGREQYF	TGCAGTGCTAGCTTCGGGCGCGAGCAGTACTTC
few	TRBV12-3/TRBV12-4	TRBJ1-1	TRBD1	CASRPGQGIEAFF	TGTGCCAGCAGACCGGGACAGGGCATAGAAGCTTTCTTT
NA	TRBV14	TRBJ2-5	NA	CASIGGRQETQYF	TGTGCCAGCATTGGAGGCCGGCAAGAGACCCAGTACTTC
NA	TRBV7-8	TRBJ2-5	NA	CASSLVPGGGPQETQYF	TGTGCCAGCAGCTTAGTCCCTGGGGGAGGACCTCAAGAGACCCAGTACTTC
NA	TRBV4-3	TRBJ2-1	NA	CASSQDLSSRSSYNEQFF	TGCGCCAGCAGCCAAGATTTGTCTAGCAGGAGCTCCTACAATGAGCAGTTCTTC
NA	TRBV30	TRBJ2-5	NA	CAWGTGVRETQYF	TGTGCCTGGGGGACGGGGGTTCGGGAGACCCAGTACTTC
many	TRBV28	TRBJ1-6	NA	CASTSSYNSPLHF	TGTGCCAGCACAAGCTCCTATAATTCACCCCTCCACTTT
NA	TRBV20-1	TRBJ2-7	NA	CSARIGRDREQYF	TGCAGTGCTAGGATAGGCAGGGATAGAGAGCAGTACTTC
NA	TRBV14	TRBJ2-7	NA	CASSQDWRAEQYF	TGTGCCAGCAGCCAAGATTGGAGGGCCGAGCAGTACTTC
many	TRBV7-2	TRBJ2-1	TRBD2	CASSLAGGLAAVNEQFF	TGTGCCAGCAGCTTAGCGGGGGGACTAGCGGCAGTCAATGAGCAGTTCTTC
many	TRBV14	TRBJ2-1	NA	CASSHRTKRAHEQFF	TGTGCCAGCAGCCACCGGACTAAGAGGGCCCATGAGCAGTTCTTC
NA	TRBV24-1	TRBJ1-1	TRBD1	CATSEPTGPAFF	TGTGCCACCAGTGAACCGACAGGGCCAGCTTTCTTT
few	TRBV7-2	TRBJ2-7	TRBD1	CASSIAGTGEYEQYF	TGTGCCAGCAGCATCGCCGGGACAGGGGAGTACGAGCAGTACTTC
many	TRBV12-3/TRBV12-4	TRBJ2-5	TRBD1	CASSPGTGFGTQYF	TGTGCCAGCAGTCCAGGGACAGGGTTCGGGACCCAGTACTTC
NA	TRBV6-1	TRBJ2-7	TRBD2	CASRRREREPSYEQYF	TGTGCCAGCAGAAGGAGGGAGCGGGAGCCGTCCTACGAGCAGTACTTC
few	TRBV4-2	TRBJ2-5	NA	CASSYLTTGEETQYF	TGTGCCAGCAGCTACTTGACAACAGGCGAAGAGACCCAGTACTTC
few	TRBV28	TRBJ2-7	NA	CASSLYPREQYF	TGTGCCAGCAGTTTATATCCACGCGAGCAGTACTTC